The 9 T cell receptor beta chains listed next were all sequenced from one sample in a study of T cell repertoires in cytomegalovirus infection (dated by TCRdb to about 2019). Data came from an Illumina HiSeq 1500. Clones were called with MiXCR by TCRdb after fastp trimmed the public reads at Q25, and only in-frame beta chains were retained. A single entry per CDR3 protein holds the most common genes and DNA from its merged rows. The sample data list about 600,000 distinct CDR3 sequences, and roughly a quarter of these were observed just once. 8% of the sample rests with the top ten. The sample consisted of CD8+ T cells from PBMCs. These receptors were obtained from a human donor in good health (CMV status not recorded). Some clones in this sample may be carry-over from other donors' samples.

This chain connects TRBV12-3 or TRBV12-4 to TRBJ2-7, with TRBD2 matching 12 bases. Losses at the gene ends were 5 bases for V and 7 bases for J; bases not matched to a gene: 9. The CDR3 runs 15 residues. DNA for the CDR3: TGTGCCAGCAGTCCCCCGGGACTAGCGGGTAGTGAGCAGTACTTC. Protein product: CASSPPGLAGSEQYF.

Points on this clonotype: This sequence may be a read error, since a much larger clone differs from it by one base. CDR3 loop: CASRDAVGTEAFF. CDR3 nucleotide sequence: TGTGCCAGCAGAGATGCAGTCGGAACTGAAGCTTTCTTT. This sequence joins TRBV12-3 or TRBV12-4 and TRBJ1-1; D remains ambiguous. This CDR3 has 13 amino acids. Trimming stripped 6 bases from V and 5 bases from J, with 13 bases between.

This clonotype has a handful of counts. The chain recombines TRBV5-5 with TRBJ2-2, with a possible D match to TRBD2 (5 bases). The length of the CDR3 is 13 residues. With 3 bases removed from V and 6 bases from J, the gap between germline ends came to 9 bases. Germline V gene data show CDR1 as SGHKS and CDR2 as YYEKEE (reference sequence). Here the CDR3 reads CASSYSDPGELFF. CDR3 coding DNA: TGTGCCAGCAGCTATAGCGATCCCGGGGAGCTGTTTTTT.

This chain uses TRBV7-9 with TRBJ2-1; D is possibly TRBD1 (5 bases). Germline lookup yields CDR1 SEHNR and CDR2 FQNEAQ (reference sequence). Trimming left V 3 bases short and J 2 bases short, with 11 bases between. CDR3 length: 15 amino acids. The CDR3 region is CASSFGATPYNEQFF. DNA of the CDR3: TGTGCCAGCAGCTTTGGGGCCACCCCCTACAATGAGCAGTTCTTC.

This clonotype was detected ten times or more. The rearrangement uses TRBV7-3 and TRBJ2-3; no clear D. The germline CDR1 and CDR2 sequences are SGHTA and FQGTGA. This CDR3 has 15 amino acids. V lost 1 base and J 0 bases, leaving 8 bases between the germline ends. CDR3 DNA: TGTGCCAGCAGCTTAAGTGTGGGAAGCACAGATACGCAGTATTTT. Its protein is CASSLSVGSTDTQYF. The full variable domain, its missing parts supplied by reference TRBV7-3 and TRBJ2-3, is GAGVSQTPSNKVTEKGKYVELRCDPISGHTALYWYRQSLGQGPEFLIYFQGTGAADDSGLPNDRFFAVRPEGSVSTLKIQRTERGDSAVYLCASSLSVGSTDTQYFGPGTRLTVL.

Only a few counts were recorded for this clonotype. The chain carries TRBV27 and TRBJ2-2; 7 positions agree with TRBD1. The CDR3 length is 16 residues. Looked up from germline, CDR1 is MNHEY and CDR2 is SMNVEV (reference sequence). J gave up 2 bases and V 2 bases, and 5 bases lay outside the gene matches. Written as DNA, the CDR3 is TGTGCCAGCAGTTTAATACAGGGGCTAAACACCGGGGAGCTGTTTTTT. Translated, it gives CASSLIQGLNTGELFF.

There are many counts of this clonotype. The V call is TRBV28, the J call TRBJ2-7; unclear D gene. V was pared by 7 bases and J by 6 bases, with 25 bases between. The CDR3 totals 16 residues. Germline-derived CDR1 and CDR2 are MDHEN and SYDVKM. CDR3 sequence (DNA): TGTGCCAGCATGGAGATGGAAGAAACCCCCGAAGGCGAGCAGTACTTC. Protein product: CASMEMEETPEGEQYF.

There are many counts of this clonotype. The genes are TRBV7-2 and TRBJ1-2; D may be TRBD1 (5 bases). Trimming shortened V by 10 bases and J by 0 bases, and 12 bases separated the two germline ends. CDR3 length equals 13 residues. The V gene's germline CDR1 is SGHTA and CDR2 FQGNSA. CDR3 nucleotides: TGTGCCACCCTTGGGGCGACTAACTATGGCTACACCTTC. This encodes CATLGATNYGYTF.

The V gene is TRBV9, the J gene TRBJ2-1; TRBD1 aligns across 8 bases. The germline CDR1 and CDR2 sequences are SGDLS and YYNGEE. The CDR3 has 14 amino acids. V shed 0 bases and J 7 bases; nucleotides not matched to a gene: 3. Here the CDR3 DNA reads TGTGCCAGCAGCGTAGGGGACAGGCGGAATGAGCAGTTCTTC. It yields the protein CASSVGDRRNEQFF.